This T cell receptor (beta chain) was documented in a study of blood T cell repertoires in COVID-19 (dated by TCRdb to the early 2020s). With regard to the full study: Collaborator samples came from the United States, Italy and Spain and covered acute and convalescent phases of COVID-19. Where available, HLA class I and class II types were obtained from metadata supplied by the sample provider rather than from assay-based typing. Deeply sampled blood TCRbeta repertoires from subjects exposed to, actively infected with, or recovered from COVID-19 were included in the dataset. The repertoires were released in a freely available public database meant as a resource for research on the immune response to SARS-CoV-2. Samples were obtained from the ongoing ImmuneRACE study (first 160 participants) and from 1,200 or so subjects provided by 6 global collaborators. The prospective study material was composed of cDNA or gDNA derived from T cells, B-cell-depleted T cells, or PBMCs. Nearly every sample came with metadata listing a de-identified subject ID, COVID-19 status, age in years and sex. General findings and caveats noted by the study authors: How much clinical and demographic metadata was included differed by source and by participant, and the metadata was provided uncurated.

V lost 4 bases and J lost 4 bases; the stretch between them is 16 bases long. There are 15 amino acids in the CDR3, from cysteine to phenylalanine inclusive. The sequence is cut down to CDR3 DNA, 45 bases in frame from base 1. The germline V gene provides CDR1 MNHEY and CDR2 SVGEGT. In Seattle, one collaborating source enrolled patients while the infection was active and tracked those patients longitudinally over the course of disease. Each collaborating institution followed its own protocols to collect whole blood in K2EDTA tubes. For TCRbeta analysis, collaborator samples were shipped as frozen whole blood, as isolated PBMCs, or as DNA extracted from either sample type. To note about this clone: The target of this receptor is not known. No base qualities exist here, and no much larger clone lies one base off it.

TCRbeta CDR3 regions were amplified from genomic DNA by means of the immunoSEQ Assay, a bias-controlled multiplex PCR. The study's processing was this. The number of nucleated cells in each sample was estimated from the amplification of reference gene primers within the assay. To quantify the absolute abundance of each unique TCRbeta CDR3 rearrangement, sequence reads were collapsed and filtered. For each sample, productive Simpson clonality was calculated as the square root of Simpson's diversity index over productive rearrangements. TCRdb obtained this table from immuneACCESS and retained in-frame rearrangements with V and J assigned. These tables miss some clones; where compared with another copy, unresolved V genes account for less than half of the shortfall, and the remainder is unexplained. V and J calls and clone size are given by that table; D and trimming were obtained from the DNA. This sample is represented by about 480,000 clones; more than 70% of them were singletons. The leading ten clones occupy 10% to 15% of the sample.

The source of this sequence is a woman aged 45-59 years with COVID-19, enrolled during active disease. The sequenced sample consisted of peripheral blood. This sequence uses TRBV6-2 or TRBV6-3 and TRBJ1-1, and TRBD1 may be the D gene, going by 6 matching bases. The CDR3 here reads CASSSTQGQGTEAFF. The DNA sequence is as follows: TGTGCCAGCAGTTCAACTCAGGGGCAAGGCACTGAAGCTTTCTTT.